This T cell receptor beta chain was profiled in a study of blood T cells in healthy people across ages. The authors ran a second PCR of 7 to 11 cycles using a sample-barcoded 5' primer and a J-beta primer mix. TCRdb reprocessed the 5' RACE reads via MiXCR and lists one record per CDR3 protein. The sample has about 780,000 distinct CDR3 sequences, roughly 26% seen once. For this clonotype: What it binds is not known.

Whole-study results and caveats: Per-million-T-cell TCR beta diversity fell roughly linearly with age. Naive CD4+ cell counts and diversity both ran higher in long-lived than in aged donors.

Looked up from germline, CDR1 is MNHEY and CDR2 is SMNVEV (reference sequence). Trimming left V 3 bases short and J 2 bases short, with 14 bases between. This CDR3 comprises 15 residues. These same data were also listed under a study on T cells of mothers and their children.

The source of this sequence is a boy aged 5-17 years in good health. Sample: blood. The chain is built from TRBV27 and TRBJ2-7, with D tentatively TRBD1 (5 bases). CDR3 amino acids: CASSFSAGHTYEQYF. Written as DNA, the CDR3 is TGTGCCAGCAGTTTTTCGGCAGGGCACACCTACGAGCAGTACTTC.